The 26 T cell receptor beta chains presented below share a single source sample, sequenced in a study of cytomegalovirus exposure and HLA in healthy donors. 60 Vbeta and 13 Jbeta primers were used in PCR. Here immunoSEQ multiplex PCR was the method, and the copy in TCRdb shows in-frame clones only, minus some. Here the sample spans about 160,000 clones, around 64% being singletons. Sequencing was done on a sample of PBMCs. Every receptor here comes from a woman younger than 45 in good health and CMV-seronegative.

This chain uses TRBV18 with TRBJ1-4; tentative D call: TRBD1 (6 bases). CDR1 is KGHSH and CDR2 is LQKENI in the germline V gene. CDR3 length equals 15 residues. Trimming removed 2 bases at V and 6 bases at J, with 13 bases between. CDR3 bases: TGTGCCAGCTCACCAAACAGGGTGGACGATGAAAAACTGTTTTTT. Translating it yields CASSPNRVDDEKLFF.

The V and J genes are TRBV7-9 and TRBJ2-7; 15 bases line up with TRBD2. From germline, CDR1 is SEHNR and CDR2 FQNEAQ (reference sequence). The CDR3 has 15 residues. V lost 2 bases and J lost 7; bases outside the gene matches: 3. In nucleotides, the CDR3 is TGTGCCAGCAGCTTAAGCGGACTAGCGGGAGGGGAGCAGTACTTC. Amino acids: CASSLSGLAGGEQYF. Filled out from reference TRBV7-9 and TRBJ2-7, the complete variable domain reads DTGVSQNPRHKITKRGQNVTFRCDPISEHNRLYWYRQTLGQGPEFLTYFQNEAQLEKSRLLSDRFSAERPKGSFSTLEIQRTEQGDSAMYLCASSLSGLAGGEQYFGPGTRLTVT.

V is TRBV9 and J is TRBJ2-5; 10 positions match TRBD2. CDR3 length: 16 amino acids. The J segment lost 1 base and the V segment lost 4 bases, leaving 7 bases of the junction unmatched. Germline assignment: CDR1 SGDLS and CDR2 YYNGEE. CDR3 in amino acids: CASSLKRGGIQETQYF. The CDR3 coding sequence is TGTGCCAGCAGCTTAAAGCGGGGGGGGATCCAAGAGACCCAGTACTTC.

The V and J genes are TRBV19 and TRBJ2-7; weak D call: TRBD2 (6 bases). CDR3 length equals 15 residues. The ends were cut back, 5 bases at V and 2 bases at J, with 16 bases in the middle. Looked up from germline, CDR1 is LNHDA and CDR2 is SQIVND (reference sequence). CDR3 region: CASSPFSGLPYEQYF. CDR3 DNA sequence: TGTGCCAGTAGTCCCTTTAGCGGCCTACCCTACGAGCAGTACTTC.

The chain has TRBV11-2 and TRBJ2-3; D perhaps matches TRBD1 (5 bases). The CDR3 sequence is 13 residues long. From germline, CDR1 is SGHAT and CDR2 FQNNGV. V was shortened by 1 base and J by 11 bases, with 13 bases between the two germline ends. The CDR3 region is CASSLAGSPEQYF. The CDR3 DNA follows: TGTGCCAGCAGCTTAGCAGGGTCCCCGGAGCAGTATTTT.

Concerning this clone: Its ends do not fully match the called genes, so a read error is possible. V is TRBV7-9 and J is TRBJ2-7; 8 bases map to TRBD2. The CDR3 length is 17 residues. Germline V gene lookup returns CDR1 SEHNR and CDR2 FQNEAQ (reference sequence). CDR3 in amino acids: CSSSKIGTGGPKNEQYF. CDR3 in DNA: TGTTCCAGCAGCAAAATAGGTACGGGAGGGCCGAAAAACGAGCAGTACTTC.

Written as DNA, the CDR3 is TGTGCCAGCAGCTTGACTAGCGGGAGCTTCTATGAGCAGTTCTTC. This gives the protein CASSLTSGSFYEQFF. The chain carries TRBV7-2 and TRBJ2-1; the match to TRBD2 covers 12 bases. The CDR3 sequence is 15 residues long. Per germline, CDR1 SGHTA and CDR2 FQGNSA. V shed 3 bases, J shed 8 bases, and the junction held 5 bases outside the gene matches.

CDR3 amino acids: CASSVGTGGNTIYF. The CDR3 DNA follows: TGTGCCAGCAGCGTAGGGACAGGTGGAAACACCATATATTTT. The V call is TRBV9, the J call TRBJ1-3; 7 bases agree with TRBD1. In germline, CDR1 is SGDLS, CDR2 YYNGEE. With V trimmed by 0 bases and J by 3 bases, 0 bases remained unmatched. The CDR3 is 14 residues long.

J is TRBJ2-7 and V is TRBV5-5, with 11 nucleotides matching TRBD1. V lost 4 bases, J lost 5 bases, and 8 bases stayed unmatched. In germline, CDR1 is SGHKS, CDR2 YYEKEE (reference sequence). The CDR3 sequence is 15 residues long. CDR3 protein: CASSTRTGGYDEQYF. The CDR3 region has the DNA TGTGCCAGCAGCACCAGGACAGGGGGCTACGACGAGCAGTACTTC.

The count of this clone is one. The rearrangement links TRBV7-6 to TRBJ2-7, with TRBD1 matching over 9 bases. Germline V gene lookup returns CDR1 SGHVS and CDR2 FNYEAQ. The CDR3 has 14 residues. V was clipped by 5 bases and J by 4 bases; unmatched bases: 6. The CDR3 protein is CASSISGTGYEQYF. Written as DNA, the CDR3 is TGTGCCAGCAGCATATCCGGGACAGGGTACGAGCAGTACTTC.

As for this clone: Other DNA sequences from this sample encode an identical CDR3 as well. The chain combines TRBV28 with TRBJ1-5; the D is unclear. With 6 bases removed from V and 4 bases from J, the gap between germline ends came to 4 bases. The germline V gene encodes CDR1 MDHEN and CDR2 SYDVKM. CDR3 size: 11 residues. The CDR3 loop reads CASSQNQPQHF. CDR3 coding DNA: TGTGCCAGCAGCCAGAATCAGCCCCAGCATTTT.

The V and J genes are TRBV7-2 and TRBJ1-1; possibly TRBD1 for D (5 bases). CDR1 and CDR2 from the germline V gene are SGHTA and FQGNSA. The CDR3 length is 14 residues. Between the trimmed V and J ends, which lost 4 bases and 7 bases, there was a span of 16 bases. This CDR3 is CASSYPGGAREAFF. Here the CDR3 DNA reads TGTGCCAGCAGCTATCCGGGAGGGGCCCGTGAAGCTTTCTTT.

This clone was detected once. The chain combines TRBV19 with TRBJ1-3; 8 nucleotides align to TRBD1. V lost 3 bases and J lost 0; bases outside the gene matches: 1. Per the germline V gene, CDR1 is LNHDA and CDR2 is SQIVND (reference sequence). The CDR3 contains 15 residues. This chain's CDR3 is CASSMGQDSGNTIYF. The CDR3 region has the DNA TGTGCCAGTAGTATGGGACAGGACTCTGGAAACACCATATATTTT.

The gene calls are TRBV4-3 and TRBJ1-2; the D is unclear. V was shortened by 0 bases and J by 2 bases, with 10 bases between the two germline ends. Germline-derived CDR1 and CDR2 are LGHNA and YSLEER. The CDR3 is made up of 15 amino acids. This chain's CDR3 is CASSQDSRTNYGYTF. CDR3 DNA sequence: TGCGCCAGCAGCCAAGATTCGCGCACCAACTATGGCTACACCTTC.

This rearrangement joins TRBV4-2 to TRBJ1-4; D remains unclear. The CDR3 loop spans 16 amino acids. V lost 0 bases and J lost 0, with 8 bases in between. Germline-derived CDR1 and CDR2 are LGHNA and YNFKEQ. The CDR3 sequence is CASSQDPGATNEKLFF. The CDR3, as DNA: TGTGCCAGCAGCCAAGATCCCGGTGCAACTAATGAAAAACTGTTTTTT.

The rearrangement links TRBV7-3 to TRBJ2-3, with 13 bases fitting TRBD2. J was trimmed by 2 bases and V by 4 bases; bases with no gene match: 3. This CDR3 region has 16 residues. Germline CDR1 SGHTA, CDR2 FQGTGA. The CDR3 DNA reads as TGTGCCAGCAGCTCTGGGACTAGCGGGATCACAGATACGCAGTATTTT. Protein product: CASSSGTSGITDTQYF.

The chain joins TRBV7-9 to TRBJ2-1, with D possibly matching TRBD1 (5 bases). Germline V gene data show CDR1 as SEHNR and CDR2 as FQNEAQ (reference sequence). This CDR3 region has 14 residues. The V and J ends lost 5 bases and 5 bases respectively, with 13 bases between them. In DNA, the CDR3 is TGTGCCAGCAGCCCAACAGGAGAACACAATGAGCAGTTCTTC. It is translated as CASSPTGEHNEQFF. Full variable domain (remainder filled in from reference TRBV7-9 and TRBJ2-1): DTGVSQNPRHKITKRGQNVTFRCDPISEHNRLYWYRQTLGQGPEFLTYFQNEAQLEKSRLLSDRFSAERPKGSFSTLEIQRTEQGDSAMYLCASSPTGEHNEQFFGPGTRLTVL.

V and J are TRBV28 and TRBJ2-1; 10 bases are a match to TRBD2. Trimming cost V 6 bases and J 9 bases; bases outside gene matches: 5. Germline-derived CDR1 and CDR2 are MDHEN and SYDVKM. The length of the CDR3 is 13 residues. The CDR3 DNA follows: TGTGCCAGCAGGCCTAGCGGGAGCTTTGAGCAGTTCTTC. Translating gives CASRPSGSFEQFF.

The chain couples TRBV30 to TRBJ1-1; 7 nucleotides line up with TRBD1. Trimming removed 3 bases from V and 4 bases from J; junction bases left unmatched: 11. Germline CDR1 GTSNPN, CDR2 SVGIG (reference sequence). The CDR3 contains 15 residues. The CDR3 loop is CAWRQQGRVGTEAFF. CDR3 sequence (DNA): TGTGCCTGGAGGCAACAGGGGCGGGTCGGCACTGAAGCTTTCTTT. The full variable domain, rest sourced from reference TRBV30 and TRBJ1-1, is SQTIHQWPATLVQPVGSPLSLECTVEGTSNPNLYWYRQAAGRGLQLLFYSVGIGQISSEVPQNLSASRPQDRQFILSSKKLLLSDSGFYLCAWRQQGRVGTEAFFGQGTRLTVV.

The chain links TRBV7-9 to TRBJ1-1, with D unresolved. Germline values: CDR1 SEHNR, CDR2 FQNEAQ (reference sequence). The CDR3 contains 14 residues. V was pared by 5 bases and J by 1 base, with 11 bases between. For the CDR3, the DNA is TGTGCCAGCAGCCCCCAGCCGGGGAACACTGAAGCTTTCTTT. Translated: CASSPQPGNTEAFF.

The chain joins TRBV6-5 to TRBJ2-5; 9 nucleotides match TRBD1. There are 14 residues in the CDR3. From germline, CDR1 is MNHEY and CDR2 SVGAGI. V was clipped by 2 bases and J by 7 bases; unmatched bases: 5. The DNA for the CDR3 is TGTGCCAGCAGTTACGGGACAGGGCACGGGACCCAGTACTTC. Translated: CASSYGTGHGTQYF.

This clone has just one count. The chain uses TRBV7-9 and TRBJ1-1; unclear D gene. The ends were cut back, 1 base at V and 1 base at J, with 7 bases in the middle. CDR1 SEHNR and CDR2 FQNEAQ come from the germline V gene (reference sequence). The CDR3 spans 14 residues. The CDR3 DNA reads TGTGCCAGCAGCTTAGTTGGGCAGAACACTGAAGCTTTCTTT. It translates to CASSLVGQNTEAFF.

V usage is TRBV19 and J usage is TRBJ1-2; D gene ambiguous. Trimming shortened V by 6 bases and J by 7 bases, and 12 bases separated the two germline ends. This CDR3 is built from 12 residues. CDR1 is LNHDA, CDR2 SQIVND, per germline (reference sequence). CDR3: CASRKAEVGYTF. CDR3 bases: TGTGCCAGTAGGAAAGCTGAGGTTGGCTACACCTTC.

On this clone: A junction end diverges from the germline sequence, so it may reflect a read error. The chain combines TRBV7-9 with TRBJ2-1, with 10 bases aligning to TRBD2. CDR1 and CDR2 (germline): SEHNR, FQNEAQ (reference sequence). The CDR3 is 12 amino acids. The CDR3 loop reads CSSSLEREGLFF. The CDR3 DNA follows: TGTTCCAGCAGCCTAGAGCGGGAGGGTTTGTTCTTC.

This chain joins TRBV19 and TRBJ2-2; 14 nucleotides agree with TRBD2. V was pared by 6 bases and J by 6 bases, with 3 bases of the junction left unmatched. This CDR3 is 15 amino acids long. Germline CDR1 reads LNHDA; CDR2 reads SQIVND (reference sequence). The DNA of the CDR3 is TGTGCCAGTAGCCTGACTAGCGGGAGGGCCGGGGAGCTGTTTTTT. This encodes CASSLTSGRAGELFF.

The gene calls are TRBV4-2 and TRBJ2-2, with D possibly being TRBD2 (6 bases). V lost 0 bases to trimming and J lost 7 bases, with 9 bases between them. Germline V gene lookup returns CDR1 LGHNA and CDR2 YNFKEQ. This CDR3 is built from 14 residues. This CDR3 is CASSQDTSSGELFF. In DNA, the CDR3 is TGTGCCAGCAGCCAAGACACTAGCAGCGGGGAGCTGTTTTTT.